Reported below is one TCR beta chain. Its antigen remains unidentified. Base qualities are not recorded, but no much larger clone differs from it by a single base. These data are taken from a study of T cell repertoires in cytomegalovirus infection (dated by TCRdb to between 2018 and 2021). Regarding the research as a whole: Donor HLA type was relevant to the analysis, as public TCR beta signatures indicated carriage of CMV infection together with the matching HLA type.

TCRdb lists the instrument as Illumina HiSeq 1500. TCRdb redid the processing of the public reads, applying fastp at Q25 and MiXCR, and retained in-frame beta chains. Each record represents a unique CDR3 protein, reported with the most common genes and DNA among its rows. Here the sample has hundreds of thousands of distinct CDR3 sequences; roughly 30% occur a single time. Around 15% of the sample is taken by the ten largest. Study-wide conclusions, independent of this receptor: Carriers of CMV infection plus the relevant HLA type were discriminated by the cumulative frequency of public TCR beta family members in the study cohort and in an independent 352-donor cohort. The ex vivo response was dominated by HLA-C-restricted CMV-specific TCR beta clonotypes, and the single most frequent clonotype in two of eight donors was supplied by these HLA-C-restricted clonotypes.

Source material: PBMCs. This TCR came from a human donor in good health (CMV status not recorded). Some clones in this sample may be carry-over from other donors' samples.

The bases read TGTGCCAGCAGAGAGGACAGGGCTAGCAATCAGCCCCAGCATTTT. It is translated as CASREDRASNQPQHF. This chain is built from TRBV6-5 and TRBJ1-5, with 8 bases matching TRBD1. Reading the germline V gene gives CDR1 MNHEY and CDR2 SVGAGI. Counted from cysteine to phenylalanine, this CDR3 has 15 amino acids. Just CDR3 DNA is preserved here, 45 bases in frame from base 1. Ends trimmed: V by 6 bases, J by 0 bases; bases unmatched to a gene: 4.